This T cell receptor (beta chain) was identified during a study of kidney transplant recipient with SARS-CoV-2 infection. The CDR3 loop spans 15 amino acids. Germline-derived CDR1 and CDR2 are SGHRS and YFSETQ. V gave up 4 bases and J gave up 10 bases; unmatched junction bases: 12. Regarding this clonotype: A much larger clone sits a single nucleotide away, making a read error possible.

A single record per CDR3 protein comes from TCRdb applying MiXCR to the reads. The data hold 200,000 to 300,000 distinct CDR3 sequences, with around 28% observed a single time. The material sequenced was a blood sample, taken at baseline and on roughly day 110 from a kidney transplant recipient. The TCR comes from a male patient aged 25-45 years who had COVID-19 and was a kidney transplant recipient. The graft donor may be the source of some T cells. The J gene is TRBJ1-1, the V gene TRBV5-1, with TRBD1 matching 11 bases. The CDR3: CASSLWGQGGFPAFF. In DNA form, the CDR3 reads TGCGCCAGCAGCCTCTGGGGACAGGGGGGGTTTCCAGCTTTCTTT. The whole variable domain, filled in from reference TRBV5-1 and TRBJ1-1, reads KAGVTQTPRYLIKTRGQQVTLSCSPISGHRSVSWYQQTPGQGLQFLFEYFSETQRNKGNFPGRFSGRQFSNSRSEMNVSTLELGDSALYLCASSLWGQGGFPAFFGQGTRLTVV.